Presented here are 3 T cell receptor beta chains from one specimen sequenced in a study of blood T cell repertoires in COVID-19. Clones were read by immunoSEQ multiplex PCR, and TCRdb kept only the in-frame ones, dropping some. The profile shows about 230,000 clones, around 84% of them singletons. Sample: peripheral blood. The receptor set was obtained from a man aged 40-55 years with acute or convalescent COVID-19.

The CDR3 DNA reads as TGTGCCAGCAGCCGCGGGCCTGCTGAAGCTTTCTTT. It translates to CASSRGPAEAFF. V gene TRBV14 combines with J gene TRBJ1-1, with D uncertain. This CDR3 has 12 amino acids. V lost 4 bases and J 6 bases, leaving 9 bases between the germline ends. Germline values: CDR1 SGHDN, CDR2 FVKESK.

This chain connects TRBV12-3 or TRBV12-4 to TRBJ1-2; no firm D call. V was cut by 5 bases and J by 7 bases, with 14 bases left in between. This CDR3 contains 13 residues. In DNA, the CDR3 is TGTGCCAGCAGTCCCCGGTCCGGGTCTGGCTACACCTTC. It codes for CASSPRSGSGYTF.

CDR3 nucleotides: TGTGCCAGCAGTGCCTACCGGGGGGTTGGCTACACCTTC. It codes for CASSAYRGVGYTF. The V gene is TRBV28, the J gene TRBJ1-2; D perhaps matches TRBD1 (5 bases). Per the germline V gene, CDR1 is MDHEN and CDR2 is SYDVKM. The V end lost 5 bases, the J end lost 7 bases, and 14 bases lay between the germline ends. CDR3 length: 13 residues.